This entry lists 8 T cell receptor beta chains sequenced from one sample in a study of T cell responses to AZD1222 COVID-19 vaccine. Method: immunoSEQ multiplex PCR; TCRdb's copy keeps in-frame clones and lacks some. Of 110,000 to 150,000 clones in the sample, approximately 93% are singletons; the top ten hold roughly 12%. This sample comprised peripheral blood, obtained after recovery from COVID-19. The receptors originated from an adult who had recovered from COVID-19.

V and J are TRBV28 and TRBJ1-1, with 9 bases aligning to TRBD1. Germline V gene lookup returns CDR1 MDHEN and CDR2 SYDVKM. Trimming at V came to 8 bases and at J to 1 base, leaving 2 bases not matched to a gene. The CDR3 runs to 13 residues. In DNA, the CDR3 is TGTGCCAGCGAGACAGGGGGGAACACTGAAGCTTTCTTT. Amino acids: CASETGGNTEAFF.

This sequence joins TRBV28 and TRBJ1-2, with 7 bases that match TRBD1. J gave up 2 bases and V 6 bases, and 12 bases lay outside the gene matches. The CDR3 is 16 amino acids. Germline V gives CDR1 MDHEN, CDR2 SYDVKM. The chain's CDR3 is CASRTTGIGANYGYTF. CDR3 in DNA: TGTGCCAGCAGGACGACAGGGATTGGCGCCAACTATGGCTACACCTTC.

This chain connects TRBV3-1 (or the pseudogene TRBV3-2) to TRBJ2-7; D is unresolved. This CDR3 is built from 13 residues. CDR1 is LGHDT, CDR2 YNNKEL, per germline (reference sequence). Trimming pared 3 bases from V and 2 bases from J, leaving 8 bases between. The CDR3 DNA follows: TGTGCCAGCAGCCATGGGAACCCCTACGAGCAGTACTTC. It specifies CASSHGNPYEQYF.

This sequence joins TRBV27 and TRBJ1-5; D is possibly TRBD1 (5 bases). This CDR3 has 14 residues. Trimming stripped 6 bases from V and 0 bases from J, with 9 bases between. CDR1 MNHEY and CDR2 SMNVEV come from the germline V gene (reference sequence). The CDR3 region is CASRHQGSNQPQHF. The CDR3 DNA reads as TGTGCCAGCAGGCACCAGGGTAGCAATCAGCCCCAGCATTTT.

This clone appeared once. The rearrangement links TRBV7-8 to TRBJ2-1; 9 nucleotides match TRBD2. V shed 4 bases, J shed 7 bases, and the junction held 11 bases outside the gene matches. The germline V gene has CDR1 SGHVS and CDR2 FQNEAQ. The CDR3 has 16 amino acids. The CDR3 protein is CASSSLGIAGVNEQFF. The CDR3 region has the DNA TGTGCCAGCAGCTCCTTGGGTATAGCGGGAGTAAATGAGCAGTTCTTC.

The V call is TRBV11-2, the J call TRBJ2-7, with D perhaps matching TRBD2 (5 bases). The CDR3 covers 15 residues. Trimming took off 5 bases at V and 3 bases at J, with 17 bases between the two ends. Germline-derived CDR1 and CDR2 are SGHAT and FQNNGV. The CDR3 coding sequence is TGTGCCAGCAGCCGAGAATGGGGAGCGGTCTACGAGCAGTACTTC. It yields the protein CASSREWGAVYEQYF.

The CDR3 coding sequence is TGTGCCAGCAGCCAAGGTGCGTTCGATTCACCCCTCCACTTT. Translating it yields CASSQGAFDSPLHF. The chain links TRBV3-1 (or the pseudogene TRBV3-2) to TRBJ1-6; no reliable D call. Germline CDR1 reads LGHDT; CDR2 reads YNNKEL (reference sequence). The length of the CDR3 is 14 residues. The V and J ends lost 1 base and 8 bases respectively, with 9 bases between them.

The chain couples TRBV19 to TRBJ2-7, with D perhaps matching TRBD1 (5 bases). Trimming left V 1 base short and J 5 bases short, with 9 bases between. CDR1 LNHDA and CDR2 SQIVND come from the germline V gene (reference sequence). The CDR3 covers 13 residues. The chain's CDR3 is CASSIGRGDEQYF. The CDR3 region has the DNA TGTGCCAGTAGTATAGGTAGGGGCGACGAGCAGTACTTC.